The rows below give T cell receptor beta chains drawn from one sample of a study of post-analysis software for immune sequencing data. TCRdb analysed the PCR reads with MiXCR anew, one entry per CDR3 protein. The data show 820,000 or so distinct CDR3 sequences, approximately 57% seen once. The sequenced material came from blood. The receptors were sampled from a girl aged 10-17 years with multiple sclerosis. The CDR3 runs from the conserved cysteine through the conserved F or W.

TRBJ2-3 TRBV7-3 CASSTRLAEPYTDTQYF
TRBJ2-5 TRBV7-6 CASSRLARGVGQETQYF
- TRBV18 CASVTSQTLGEQYF
TRBJ2-5 TRBV7-6 CASSLGNSQETQYF
TRBJ2-2 TRBV20-1 CSAREAGVGELFF
TRBJ2-7 TRBV14 CASVASGTSYEQYF
TRBJ2-1 TRBV7-8 CASSLARARPNEQFF
TRBJ2-3 TRBV20-1 CSAAHLAGALADTQYF
TRBJ1-5 TRBV7-2 CASSGVGGGGQPQHF
TRBJ2-5 TRBV20-1 CSASHGQVQETQYF
TRBJ1-5 TRBV7-2 CASSFSLASNQPQHF
TRBJ2-3 TRBV5-1 CASSGTLIPGTDTQYF
TRBJ2-3 TRBV7-6 CASSPSLAGAPDTQYF
TRBJ2-1 TRBV15 CATSRGGSVAYNEQFF
TRBJ2-7 TRBV5-1 CASRNLWGKPYEQYF
TRBJ2-6 TRBV7-9 CASSYEGNVLTF
TRBJ1-2 TRBV15 CATSRDYDNYGYTF
TRBJ2-1 TRBV5-1 CASSLMGQGANEQFF
TRBJ2-7 TRBV5-6 CASSLRVAGRSYEQYF
TRBJ1-5 TRBV6-6 CASIDPPGLGNQPQHF
TRBJ2-5 TRBV29-1 CSGLTGETQYF
TRBJ1-1 TRBV12-5 CASGPGLAALLDTEAFF
TRBJ2-7 TRBV20-1 CSGLSRHSTYEQYF
TRBJ2-5 TRBV6-5 CASRSQASRTQYF
TRBJ1-2 TRBV18 CASSPPGGGSVGYTF
TRBJ2-7 TRBV10-3 CAIDRVDEQYF
TRBJ2-7 TRBV7-9 CAIRGNSYEQYF
TRBJ2-5 TRBV20-1 CSARDQGGGGQETQYF
TRBJ2-1 TRBV14 CASSQVAEQFF
TRBJ2-1 TRBV5-1 CASSLSSRLGNEQFF
TRBJ2-2 TRBV20-1 CSARNGDTRELFF
- TRBV18 CASSPPTGAYEQYF
- TRBV2 CASSESRTRGGQFF
- TRBV2 CASTEGGPFRPAEQYF
TRBJ2-3 TRBV5-1 CASSLAAVGGTDTQYF
TRBJ1-2 TRBV14 CASSQARYLGYTF
TRBJ1-1 TRBV6-1 CASSDPRDRAWTEAFF
TRBJ1-5 TRBV20-1 CSARRDYSNQPQHF
TRBJ2-1 TRBV5-1 CTSSLVAGGPIDNEQFF
TRBJ2-1 TRBV7-2 CASSLVAPGQFF
TRBJ1-1 TRBV28 CASRPTAPAAFF
TRBJ2-3 TRBV20-1 CSANLGTGLTDTQYF
TRBJ2-5 TRBV18 CASSPDPQRPQETQYF
TRBJ2-1 TRBV25-1 CASSDWGEQFF
TRBJ2-7 TRBV6-5 CASWTSDRAAYEQYF
TRBJ1-5 TRBV12-3/TRBV12-4 CASSPFSNQPQHF
TRBJ2-5 TRBV6-6 CASVLSGAQETQYF
TRBJ2-6 TRBV15 CATSRDLLTGQFSGANVLTF
- TRBV20-1 CSASILAGVSGEQYF
TRBJ2-5 TRBV3-1 CASSQEAGLEGETQYF
TRBJ2-4 TRBV7-2 CASSSTGVNIQYF